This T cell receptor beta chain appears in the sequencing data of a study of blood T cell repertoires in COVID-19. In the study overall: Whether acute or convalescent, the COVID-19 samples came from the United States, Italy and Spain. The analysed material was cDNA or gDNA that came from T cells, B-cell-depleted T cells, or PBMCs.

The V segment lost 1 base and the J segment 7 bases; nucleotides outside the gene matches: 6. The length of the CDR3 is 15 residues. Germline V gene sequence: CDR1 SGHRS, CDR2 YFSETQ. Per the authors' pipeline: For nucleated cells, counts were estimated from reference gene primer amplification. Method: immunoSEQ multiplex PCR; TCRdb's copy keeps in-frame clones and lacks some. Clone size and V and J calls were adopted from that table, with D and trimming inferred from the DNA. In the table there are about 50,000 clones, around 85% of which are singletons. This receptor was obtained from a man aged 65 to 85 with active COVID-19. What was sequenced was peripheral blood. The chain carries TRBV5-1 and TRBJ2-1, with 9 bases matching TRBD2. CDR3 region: CASSLFAGGPNEQFF. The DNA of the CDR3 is TGCGCCAGCAGCTTGTTTGCGGGAGGGCCGAATGAGCAGTTCTTC.